Following are 25 T cell receptor beta chains from one sample sequenced in a study of vaccination effects on CD4 cells after COVID-19. TCRdb's table, derived via immunoSEQ multiplex PCR, lists solely in-frame clones and lacks some. The profile shows roughly 20,000 clones, 70% to 80% of them singletons. Their cognate antigens are unknown. In the ViraFEST assay, antigen-specific CD4+ clonotypes were identified by expansion after peptide-pool stimulation. Cells that had been cultured for nine to eleven days were the source of isolated CD4+ T cells. This specimen was CD4+ T cells from PBMCs cultured with HCoV-229E spike peptides, taken before COVID-19 vaccination. The receptors here all came from a human donor who received a COVID-19 vaccine.

The chain has TRBV11-2 and TRBJ2-3; 10 bases are a match to TRBD1. After removal of 5 bases from V and 6 bases from J, the junction contained 11 bases not matched to a gene. CDR3 length equals 16 residues. The germline V gene has CDR1 SGHAT and CDR2 FQNNGV. DNA of the CDR3: TGTGCCAGCAGCCAGCCGGGACAGGGGAGGGGGGATACGCAGTATTTT. This translates into CASSQPGQGRGDTQYF.

This clone has just a few counts. This chain joins TRBV7-9 and TRBJ2-5; possible D gene TRBD1, 7 bases. Germline V lookup: CDR1 SEHNR, CDR2 FQNEAQ (reference sequence). The CDR3 extends over 15 amino acids. Trimming stripped 5 bases from V and 5 bases from J, with 18 bases between. CDR3 in amino acids: CASSPWGPGGETQYF. Written as DNA, the CDR3 is TGTGCCAGCAGCCCCTGGGGGCCAGGGGGGGAGACCCAGTACTTC.

The rearrangement uses TRBV4-1 and TRBJ2-3, with 8 positions matching TRBD2. V lost 1 base to trimming and J lost 0 bases; unmatched junction nucleotides: 9. Germline CDR1 reads MGHRA; CDR2 reads YSYEKL. The CDR3 has 18 residues. CDR3 in DNA: TGCGCCAGCAGCCAAGTCAGCGGGGGCTCTGGAAGCACAGATACGCAGTATTTT. Its translation: CASSQVSGGSGSTDTQYF.

This clone was detected only a few times. The V gene is TRBV6-1, the J gene TRBJ1-2; D is ambiguous. Germline loops: CDR1 MNHNS, CDR2 SASEGT. The CDR3 length is 12 residues. The V gene lost 1 base and the J gene lost 7 bases, with 7 bases spanning the gap. The CDR3, as DNA: TGTGCCAGCAGTGAAGGAGGAGTTGGCTACACCTTC. It is translated as CASSEGGVGYTF.

The chain links TRBV3-1 (or the pseudogene TRBV3-2) to TRBJ2-1, with D possibly matching TRBD2 (7 bases). Per the germline V gene, CDR1 is LGHDT and CDR2 is YNNKEL (reference sequence). The CDR3 sequence is 17 residues long. V was trimmed by 0 bases and J by 5 bases, leaving 17 bases between them. CDR3 sequence reads: CASSQEVGGARHNEQFF. CDR3 nucleotides: TGTGCCAGCAGCCAAGAAGTGGGGGGGGCTCGCCACAATGAGCAGTTCTTC.

The chain has TRBV6-5 and TRBJ1-5; the match to TRBD1 covers 7 bases. V trimming: 6 bases; J trimming: 2 bases; junction bases outside the gene matches: 7. From germline, CDR1 is MNHEY and CDR2 SVGAGI. CDR3 length equals 15 residues. This CDR3 reads CASSRYRGGNQPQHF. In DNA, the CDR3 is TGTGCCAGCAGCCGTTACAGGGGTGGCAATCAGCCCCAGCATTTT.

The chain combines TRBV5-6 with TRBJ1-5, with D unclear. The CDR3 runs 12 residues. Germline CDR1 SGHDT, CDR2 YYEEEE. Trimming removed 2 bases from V and 1 base from J, with 1 base in between. DNA for the CDR3: TGTGCCAGCAGCTTAAGCAATCAGCCCCAGCATTTT. Protein sequence: CASSLSNQPQHF.

The chain combines TRBV4-1 with TRBJ2-3, with unresolved D. Per the germline V gene, CDR1 is MGHRA and CDR2 is YSYEKL. CDR3 length: 13 residues. Trimming cost V 0 bases and J 6 bases, with 7 bases left between them. DNA for the CDR3: TGCGCCAGCAGCCAAGAGTCCGAGGATACGCAGTATTTT. Its translation is CASSQESEDTQYF.

This chain connects TRBV5-1 to TRBJ1-5, with TRBD1 matching over 11 bases. Germline loops: CDR1 SGHRS, CDR2 YFSETQ. V lost 5 bases and J lost 3; bases outside the gene matches: 4. The CDR3 has 15 residues. CDR3: CASSPGQGVNQPQHF. The CDR3 DNA reads as TGCGCCAGCAGTCCGGGACAGGGGGTCAATCAGCCCCAGCATTTT.

V and J are TRBV20-1 and TRBJ2-7; 8 nucleotides align to TRBD2. The CDR3 length is 14 residues. Germline lookup yields CDR1 DFQATT and CDR2 SNEGSKA (reference sequence). The V and J ends lost 4 bases and 4 bases, in that order; junction bases with no gene match: 9. In DNA form, the CDR3 reads TGCAGTGCTAATGATATAGCGGGGAGATACGAGCAGTACTTC. The encoded protein is CSANDIAGRYEQYF.

The table lists this clone with a few counts. DNA for the CDR3: TGTGCCAGCAACCCCGGAGGGGCGAACACCGGGGAGCTGTTTTTT. Its translation: CASNPGGANTGELFF. The rearrangement joins TRBV6-6 to TRBJ2-2; tentatively, D is TRBD2 (6 bases). V lost 7 bases to trimming and J lost 0 bases, with 12 bases between them. The V gene's germline CDR1 is MNHNY and CDR2 SVGAGI (reference sequence). The CDR3 runs to 15 residues.

CDR3 nucleotide sequence: TGTGCCAGCAGTGACTCCTGGCTTTCGGGCGAGCAGTACTTC. Translating gives CASSDSWLSGEQYF. The chain has TRBV6-4 and TRBJ2-7; D remains ambiguous. CDR1 MRHNA and CDR2 SNTAGT come from the germline V gene. The CDR3 loop spans 14 amino acids. The V and J ends lost 0 bases and 6 bases respectively, with 12 bases between them.

This clone has a single count. The chain joins TRBV6-1 to TRBJ1-5; no definite D call. V was shortened by 1 base and J by 7 bases, with 8 bases between the two germline ends. CDR3 length equals 13 residues. Germline CDR1 reads MNHNS; CDR2 reads SASEGT. CDR3 sequence reads: CASSEVGKQPQHF. CDR3 bases: TGTGCCAGCAGTGAAGTTGGGAAACAGCCCCAGCATTTT.

This sequence joins TRBV6-5 and TRBJ1-1; TRBD1 is a possible D gene (6 bases). The length of the CDR3 is 13 residues. From germline, CDR1 is MNHEY and CDR2 SVGAGI. The ends were cut back, 6 bases at V and 5 bases at J, with 13 bases in the middle. CDR3 bases: TGTGCCAGCAGCACAGGGTGGGGAACTGAAGCTTTCTTT. This encodes CASSTGWGTEAFF.

This chain links TRBV7-8 with TRBJ2-4; D unresolved. The CDR3 has 18 residues. Looked up from germline, CDR1 is SGHVS and CDR2 is FQNEAQ. Trimming removed 1 base at V and 4 bases at J, with 20 bases between. CDR3 sequence: CASSLEVQTSKIKNIQYF. The CDR3 bases are TGTGCCAGCAGCTTAGAGGTCCAGACGTCGAAGATAAAAAACATTCAGTACTTC.

Only a few counts were recorded for this clone. The chain links TRBV19 to TRBJ1-1; 7 bases line up with TRBD1. CDR3 length: 12 amino acids. The germline gives CDR1 LNHDA, CDR2 SQIVND (reference sequence). V lost 7 bases, J lost 1 base, and 0 bases stayed unmatched. This CDR3 is CASTGGNTEAFF. The CDR3 coding sequence is TGTGCCAGTACAGGGGGGAACACTGAAGCTTTCTTT.

The chain uses TRBV18 and TRBJ1-2, with 11 nucleotides matching TRBD1. Unmatched junction bases numbered 13, after V lost 2 bases and J lost 8 bases. The CDR3 sequence is 17 residues long. The V gene's germline CDR1 is KGHSH and CDR2 LQKENI. CDR3 protein: CASSPTWTGGGLEGYTF. CDR3 bases: TGTGCCAGCTCACCAACCTGGACAGGGGGCGGACTAGAAGGCTACACCTTC.

In this sample, this clone turned up a few times. The V gene is TRBV5-1, the J gene TRBJ1-1; 9 bases line up with TRBD1. V lost 3 bases, J lost 2 bases, and 2 bases stayed unmatched. The CDR3 contains 14 residues. Germline-derived CDR1 and CDR2 are SGHRS and YFSETQ. The DNA of the CDR3 is TGCGCCAGCAGCTGGGACAGGGCAAACACTGAAGCTTTCTTT. This encodes CASSWDRANTEAFF.

This clone showed up just a few times. The genes are TRBV7-2 and TRBJ1-1, with D hard to call. The CDR3 sequence is 13 residues long. Germline CDR1 and CDR2: SGHTA and FQGNSA. The V gene lost 5 bases and the J gene lost 1 base, with 8 bases spanning the gap. CDR3 in amino acids: CASSPWRNTEAFF. The DNA of the CDR3 is TGTGCCAGCAGCCCTTGGCGGAACACTGAAGCTTTCTTT.

A few counts support this clone. The chain recombines TRBV19 with TRBJ2-2; D is possibly TRBD1 (5 bases). Trimming left V 6 bases short and J 4 bases short, with 18 bases between. Germline V lookup: CDR1 LNHDA, CDR2 SQIVND (reference sequence). This CDR3 is 16 amino acids long. The CDR3 sequence: CASSKTGLFSTGELFF. CDR3 nucleotides: TGTGCCAGTAGCAAAACAGGCCTCTTCTCCACCGGGGAGCTGTTTTTT.

Details on this clone: Relative to the germline gene, one junction end is altered; a read error may explain this. The chain carries TRBV7-8 and TRBJ2-7; 10 nucleotides agree with TRBD2. CDR3 length equals 13 residues. The germline gives CDR1 SGHVS, CDR2 FQNEAQ. The CDR3 protein is CASSLEIAGGPMF. The CDR3, as DNA: TGTGCCAGCAGCTTAGAAATAGCGGGAGGCCCCATGTTC.

This clone was observed a single time. The V call is TRBV7-8, the J call TRBJ2-7; no firm D call. V dropped 5 bases and J dropped 1 base, with 15 bases sitting between them. This CDR3 contains 15 residues. The germline V gene has CDR1 SGHVS and CDR2 FQNEAQ. This CDR3 is CASSPTTKPSYEQYF. The CDR3 bases are TGTGCCAGCAGCCCGACGACAAAGCCGTCCTACGAGCAGTACTTC.

The chain has TRBV30 and TRBJ1-4; 7 bases fit TRBD1. CDR1 is GTSNPN, CDR2 SVGIG, per germline (reference sequence). Trimming removed 4 bases from V and 5 bases from J; junction bases left unmatched: 4. The CDR3 totals 13 residues. The CDR3 DNA follows: TGTGCCTGGACCGGGACAGTCAATGAAAAACTGTTTTTT. Translated: CAWTGTVNEKLFF.

The chain uses TRBV9 and TRBJ1-3; no clear D. Germline V gene sequence: CDR1 SGDLS, CDR2 YYNGEE. V lost 0 bases, J lost 7 bases, and 20 bases lay in between. This CDR3 is 17 amino acids long. The CDR3 is CASSVVPKPGTRNTIYF. Written as DNA, the CDR3 is TGTGCCAGCAGCGTAGTTCCTAAACCCGGAACACGGAACACCATATATTTT.

The V gene is TRBV6-1, the J gene TRBJ1-2, with 9 bases that match TRBD1. The CDR3 is 15 residues long. Trimming cost V 2 bases and J 7 bases; bases outside gene matches: 8. Germline CDR1 reads MNHNS; CDR2 reads SASEGT. The CDR3 here is CASSEWDRAQGGYTF. CDR3 nucleotides: TGTGCCAGCAGTGAATGGGACAGGGCTCAGGGTGGCTACACCTTC.